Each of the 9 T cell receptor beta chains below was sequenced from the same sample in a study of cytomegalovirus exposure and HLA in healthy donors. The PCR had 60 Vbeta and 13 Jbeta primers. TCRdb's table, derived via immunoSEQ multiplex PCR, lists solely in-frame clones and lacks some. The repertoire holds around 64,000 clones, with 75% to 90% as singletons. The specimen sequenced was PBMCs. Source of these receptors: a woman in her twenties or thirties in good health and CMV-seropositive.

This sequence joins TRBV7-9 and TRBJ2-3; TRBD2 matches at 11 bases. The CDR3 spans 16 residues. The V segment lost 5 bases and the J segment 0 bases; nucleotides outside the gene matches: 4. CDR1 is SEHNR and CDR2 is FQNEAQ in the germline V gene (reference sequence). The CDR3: CASSPGTSGSTDTQYF. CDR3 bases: TGTGCCAGCAGCCCCGGGACTAGCGGCAGCACAGATACGCAGTATTTT.

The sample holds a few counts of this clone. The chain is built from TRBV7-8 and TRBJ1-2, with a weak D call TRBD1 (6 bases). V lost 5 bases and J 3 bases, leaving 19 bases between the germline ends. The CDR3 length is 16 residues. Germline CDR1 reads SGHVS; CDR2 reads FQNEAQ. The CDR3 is CASSPPSGGWDYGYTF. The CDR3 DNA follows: TGTGCCAGCAGCCCTCCGAGTGGGGGCTGGGACTATGGCTACACCTTC.

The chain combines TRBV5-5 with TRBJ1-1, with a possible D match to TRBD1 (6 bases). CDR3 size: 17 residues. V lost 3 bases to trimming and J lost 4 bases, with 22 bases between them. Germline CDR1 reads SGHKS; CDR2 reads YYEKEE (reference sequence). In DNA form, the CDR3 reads TGTGCCAGCAGCTCCCGACCCACAACAGGGAAGGGCACTGAAGCTTTCTTT. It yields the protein CASSSRPTTGKGTEAFF.

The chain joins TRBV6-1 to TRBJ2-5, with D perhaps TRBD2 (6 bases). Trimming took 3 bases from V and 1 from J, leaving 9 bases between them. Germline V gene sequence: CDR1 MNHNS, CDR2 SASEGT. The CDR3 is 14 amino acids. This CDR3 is CASSDLGGQETQYF. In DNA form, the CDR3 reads TGTGCCAGCAGTGACCTCGGGGGCCAAGAGACCCAGTACTTC.

The CDR3 sequence: CASSGDGGGNQPQHF. Here the CDR3 DNA reads TGTGCCAGCAGTGGCGATGGGGGGGGCAATCAGCCCCAGCATTTT. The genes are TRBV2 and TRBJ1-5; a possible D gene is TRBD1 (5 bases). The CDR3 runs 15 residues. The V gene lost 4 bases and the J gene lost 2 bases, with 12 bases spanning the gap. Germline V gene data show CDR1 as SNHLY and CDR2 as FYNNEI.

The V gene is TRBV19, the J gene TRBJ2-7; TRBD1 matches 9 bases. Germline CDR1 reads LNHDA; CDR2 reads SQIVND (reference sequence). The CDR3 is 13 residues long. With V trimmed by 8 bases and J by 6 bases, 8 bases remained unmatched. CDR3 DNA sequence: TGTGCCAGTCGTGACAGGGGGACGGGCGAGCAGTACTTC. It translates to CASRDRGTGEQYF.

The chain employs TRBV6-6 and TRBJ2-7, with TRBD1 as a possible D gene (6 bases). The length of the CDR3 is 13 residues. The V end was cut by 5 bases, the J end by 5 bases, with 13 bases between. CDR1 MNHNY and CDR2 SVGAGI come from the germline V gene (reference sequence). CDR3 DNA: TGTGCCAGCAGTCAATGGACAGCACACGAGCAGTACTTC. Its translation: CASSQWTAHEQYF.

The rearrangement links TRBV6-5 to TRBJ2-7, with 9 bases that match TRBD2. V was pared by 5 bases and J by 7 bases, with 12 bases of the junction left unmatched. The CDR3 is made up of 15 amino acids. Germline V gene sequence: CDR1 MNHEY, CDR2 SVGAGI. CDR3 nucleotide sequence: TGTGCCAGCAGTCTCAGTAGCGGGAGTCTCTTTGAGCAGTACTTC. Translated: CASSLSSGSLFEQYF.

The CDR3 region has the DNA TGTGCCAGCAGCCCTCAGGGGGGACCTGACATGAACACTGAAGCTTTCTTT. The encoded protein is CASSPQGGPDMNTEAFF. V and J are TRBV13 and TRBJ1-1, with 7 bases lining up with TRBD1. The V and J ends lost 5 bases and 0 bases, in that order; junction bases with no gene match: 12. In germline, CDR1 is PRHDT, CDR2 FYEKMQ (reference sequence). CDR3 size: 17 residues.